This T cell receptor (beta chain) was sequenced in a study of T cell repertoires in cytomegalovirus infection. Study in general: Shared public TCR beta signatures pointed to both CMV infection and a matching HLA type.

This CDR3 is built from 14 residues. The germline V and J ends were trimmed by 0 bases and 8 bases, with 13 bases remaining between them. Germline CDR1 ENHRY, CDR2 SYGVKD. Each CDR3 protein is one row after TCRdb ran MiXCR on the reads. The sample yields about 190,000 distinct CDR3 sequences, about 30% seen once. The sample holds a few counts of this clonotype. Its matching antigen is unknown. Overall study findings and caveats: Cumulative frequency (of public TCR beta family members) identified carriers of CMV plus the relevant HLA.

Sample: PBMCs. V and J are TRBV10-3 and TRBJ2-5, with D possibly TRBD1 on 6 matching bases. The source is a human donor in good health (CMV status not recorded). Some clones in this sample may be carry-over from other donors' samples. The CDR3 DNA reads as TGTGCCATCAGTGAGTCGACAGGCCGGTACACCCAGTACTTC. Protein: CAISESTGRYTQYF.